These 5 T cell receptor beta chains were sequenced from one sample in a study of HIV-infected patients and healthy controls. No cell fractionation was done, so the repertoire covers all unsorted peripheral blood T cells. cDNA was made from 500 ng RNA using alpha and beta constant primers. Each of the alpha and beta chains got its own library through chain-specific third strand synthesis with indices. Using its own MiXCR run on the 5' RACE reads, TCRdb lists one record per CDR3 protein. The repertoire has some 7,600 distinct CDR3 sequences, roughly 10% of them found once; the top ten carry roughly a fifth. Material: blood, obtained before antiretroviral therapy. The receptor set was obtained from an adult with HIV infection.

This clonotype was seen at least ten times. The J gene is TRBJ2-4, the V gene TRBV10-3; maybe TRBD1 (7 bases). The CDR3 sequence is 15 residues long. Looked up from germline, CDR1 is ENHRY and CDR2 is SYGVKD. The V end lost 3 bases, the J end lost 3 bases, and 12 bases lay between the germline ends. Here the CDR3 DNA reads TGTGCCATCAGTGAAGGAGGGGGCATCAAAAACATTCAGTACTTC. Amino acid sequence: CAISEGGGIKNIQYF.

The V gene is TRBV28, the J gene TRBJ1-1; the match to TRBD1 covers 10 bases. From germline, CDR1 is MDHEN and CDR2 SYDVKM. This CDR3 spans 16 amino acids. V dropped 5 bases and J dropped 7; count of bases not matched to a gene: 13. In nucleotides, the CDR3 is TGTGCCAGCAGTACAGGCCGGACAGGGGGAGGACGTGAAGCTTTCTTT. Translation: CASSTGRTGGGREAFF.

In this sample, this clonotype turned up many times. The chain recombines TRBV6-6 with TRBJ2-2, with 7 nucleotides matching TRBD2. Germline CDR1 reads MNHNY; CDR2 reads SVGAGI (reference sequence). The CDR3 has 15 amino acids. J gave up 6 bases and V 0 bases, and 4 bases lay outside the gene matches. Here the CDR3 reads CASSYSRGGPGELFF. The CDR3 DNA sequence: TGTGCCAGCAGTTACTCGCGGGGAGGGCCCGGGGAGCTGTTTTTT.

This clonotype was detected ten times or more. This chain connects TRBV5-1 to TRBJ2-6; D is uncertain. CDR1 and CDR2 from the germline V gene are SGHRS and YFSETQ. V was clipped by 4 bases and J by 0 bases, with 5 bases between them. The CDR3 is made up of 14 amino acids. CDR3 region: CASSTSSGANVLTF. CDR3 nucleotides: TGCGCCAGCAGCACCTCCTCTGGGGCCAACGTCCTGACTTTC.

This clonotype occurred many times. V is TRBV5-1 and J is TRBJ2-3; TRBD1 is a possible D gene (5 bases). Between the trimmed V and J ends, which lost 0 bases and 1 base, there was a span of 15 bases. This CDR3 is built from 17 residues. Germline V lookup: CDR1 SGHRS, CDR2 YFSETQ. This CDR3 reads CASSLGGSQGGTDTQYF. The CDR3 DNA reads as TGCGCCAGCAGCTTGGGGGGCAGCCAAGGAGGCACAGATACGCAGTATTTT.